A single sample is the source of the 23 T cell receptor beta chains below, sequenced in a study of CD8 T cells in ankylosing spondylitis. TCRdb itself ran the 5' RACE reads through MiXCR, one entry per CDR3 protein. The sample lists some 240,000 distinct CDR3 sequences; 15% to 20% were seen once. Sequencing input: blood, either unsorted or a sorted T cell fraction (not recorded which). These receptor sequences come from a male donor with ankylosing spondylitis or in good health (not recorded which).

This clonotype occurred a few times. The DNA of the CDR3 is TGTGCCAGCAGTTCCGGACTAGCGGGAGGGCCGGGGTACGAGCAGTACTTC. Protein product: CASSSGLAGGPGYEQYF. J is TRBJ2-7 and V is TRBV6-5; TRBD2 matches 15 bases. The CDR3 has 17 amino acids. Per the germline V gene, CDR1 is MNHEY and CDR2 is SVGAGI. With 4 bases clipped from V and 4 bases from J, the junction kept 8 bases outside the gene matches.

This clonotype was detected a few times. The chain employs TRBV7-9 and TRBJ2-6, with D hard to call. This CDR3 contains 17 residues. Trimming removed 4 bases from V and 0 bases from J, with 13 bases in between. Germline V gene sequence: CDR1 SEHNR, CDR2 FQNEAQ (reference sequence). DNA for the CDR3: TGTGCCAGCAGCTCTCTAGTGGGTGGCTCTGGGGCCAACGTCCTGACTTTC. Amino acid sequence: CASSSLVGGSGANVLTF.

V gene TRBV11-2 combines with J gene TRBJ2-5; TRBD2 is a possible D gene (5 bases). The CDR3 has 14 amino acids. Germline assignment: CDR1 SGHAT and CDR2 FQNNGV. Trimming removed 5 bases at V and 6 bases at J, with 16 bases between. As DNA, the CDR3 is TGTGCCAGCAGCCCCCGGTCGGGGATCAAGACCCAGTACTTC. The encoded protein is CASSPRSGIKTQYF.

A few counts support this clonotype. The genes are TRBV28 and TRBJ2-7; D unresolved. CDR1 MDHEN and CDR2 SYDVKM come from the germline V gene. Trimming stripped 3 bases from V and 5 bases from J, with 5 bases between. CDR3 length: 11 amino acids. CDR3 sequence reads: CASSFVNEQYF. DNA of the CDR3: TGTGCCAGCAGTTTCGTAAACGAGCAGTACTTC. Looking up the rest from reference TRBV28 and TRBJ2-7 gives the full variable domain: DVKVTQSSRYLVKRTGEKVFLECVQDMDHENMFWYRQDPGLGLRLIYFSYDVKMKEKGDIPEGYSVSREKKERFSLILESASTNQTSMYLCASSFVNEQYFGPGTRLTVT.

This clonotype was counted many times. The gene calls are TRBV3-1 and TRBJ2-5; a possible D gene is TRBD1 (6 bases). CDR1 and CDR2 (germline): LGHDT, YNNKEL (reference sequence). Trimming cost V 4 bases and J 3 bases, with 15 bases left between them. The CDR3 sequence is 15 residues long. The CDR3 reads CASSPRDNLKETQYF. CDR3 bases: TGTGCCAGCAGCCCCCGGGACAATCTAAAAGAGACCCAGTACTTC.

The gene calls are TRBV5-1 and TRBJ2-2; 9 bases map to TRBD1. The germline V gene has CDR1 SGHRS and CDR2 YFSETQ. Trimming cost V 5 bases and J 6 bases; bases outside gene matches: 5. This CDR3 is built from 14 residues. The CDR3 region is CASRTGGFAGELFF. CDR3 DNA sequence: TGCGCCAGCAGGACAGGGGGATTCGCCGGGGAGCTGTTTTTT.

This clonotype has only a few counts. The gene calls are TRBV13 and TRBJ2-3; 9 nucleotides match TRBD1. The length of the CDR3 is 16 residues. The germline CDR1 and CDR2 sequences are PRHDT and FYEKMQ (reference sequence). Trimming removed 4 bases from V and 3 bases from J; junction bases left unmatched: 8. The CDR3 here is CASSYPGQGLTDTQYF. The DNA for the CDR3 is TGTGCCAGCAGCTATCCGGGACAGGGCTTAACAGATACGCAGTATTTT.

The chain has TRBV11-2 and TRBJ2-2; TRBD2 agrees at 10 bases. CDR1 and CDR2 from the germline V gene are SGHAT and FQNNGV. This CDR3 region has 17 residues. The trim removed 0 bases at V and 4 bases at J, leaving 5 bases unmatched. CDR3 amino acids: CASSLDPAGGPTGELFF. For the CDR3, the DNA is TGTGCCAGCAGCTTAGATCCAGCGGGAGGGCCCACCGGGGAGCTGTTTTTT.

Only a few counts were recorded for this clonotype. The CDR3 loop reads CASSLGREGPEQFF. CDR3 sequence (DNA): TGTGCCAGCAGTCTGGGGCGGGAGGGCCCAGAGCAGTTCTTC. The chain links TRBV7-9 to TRBJ2-1; TRBD2 matches 9 bases. CDR3 length equals 14 residues. The V segment lost 6 bases and the J segment 10 bases; nucleotides outside the gene matches: 10. Looked up from germline, CDR1 is SEHNR and CDR2 is FQNEAQ (reference sequence).

This clonotype appeared many times. The CDR3 loop is CASSFTSAVTDTQYF. CDR3 nucleotides: TGTGCCAGCAGCTTCACTAGCGCCGTCACAGATACGCAGTATTTT. The V gene is TRBV7-9, the J gene TRBJ2-3; 7 nucleotides align to TRBD2. The CDR3 spans 15 residues. The V gene end was trimmed by 3 bases and the J gene end by 2 bases; junction bases not matched to a gene: 5. Germline V CDR1 and CDR2: SEHNR, FQNEAQ (reference sequence).

In the case of this clonotype: A much larger clone differs from this one at a single base, so this may be a read error. The gene calls are TRBV29-1 and TRBJ2-1, with 9 nucleotides matching TRBD1. CDR3 length equals 15 residues. V was clipped by 2 bases and J by 11 bases; unmatched bases: 13. Germline CDR1 and CDR2: SQVTM and ANQGSEA. CDR3 nucleotide sequence: TGCAGCGTTGAAAGGACAGGGGCGCCTCGGAATAAGCAGTTCTTC. It codes for CSVERTGAPRNKQFF.

This clonotype was observed a handful of times. This chain uses TRBV15 with TRBJ2-3; D is uncertain. Germline assignment: CDR1 LNHNV and CDR2 YYDKDF (reference sequence). The CDR3 extends over 12 amino acids. With 0 bases removed from V and 4 bases from J, the gap between germline ends came to 2 bases. The CDR3 here is CATSRDPDTQYF. The CDR3 DNA reads TGTGCCACCAGCAGAGATCCAGATACGCAGTATTTT.

The chain combines TRBV6-6 with TRBJ1-1; D not resolved. The CDR3 has 12 amino acids. Trimming took 6 bases from V and 1 from J, leaving 6 bases between them. The germline CDR1 and CDR2 sequences are MNHNY and SVGAGI (reference sequence). The CDR3 protein is CASRAGNTEAFF. The CDR3 nucleotides read TGTGCCAGCAGGGCAGGGAACACTGAAGCTTTCTTT.

This clonotype has a handful of counts. The genes are TRBV5-1 and TRBJ2-7, with 8 nucleotides matching TRBD2. Unmatched junction bases numbered 7, after V lost 2 bases and J lost 3 bases. Germline assignment: CDR1 SGHRS and CDR2 YFSETQ. The CDR3 contains 15 residues. The CDR3 DNA reads TGCGCCAGCAGCTTACATACTAGCGGTAACTACGAGCAGTACTTC. It encodes CASSLHTSGNYEQYF.

The V and J genes are TRBV7-6 and TRBJ2-7, with D hard to call. The V end was cut by 0 bases, the J end by 2 bases, with 17 bases between. The CDR3 runs 17 residues. CDR1 SGHVS and CDR2 FNYEAQ come from the germline V gene. The CDR3 is CASSLAISPSHTYEQYF. The CDR3 bases are TGTGCCAGCAGCTTAGCGATCTCGCCGTCTCACACCTACGAGCAGTACTTC.

This chain joins TRBV12-3 or TRBV12-4 and TRBJ1-6; TRBD1 matches 8 bases. CDR3 length: 13 amino acids. V gave up 6 bases and J gave up 9 bases; unmatched junction bases: 4. This CDR3 reads CASSRGTGSPLHF. For the CDR3, the DNA is TGTGCCAGCAGCCGAGGGACAGGTTCACCCCTCCACTTT.

The chain employs TRBV20-1 and TRBJ2-7; 13 nucleotides match TRBD2. Germline CDR1 and CDR2: DFQATT and SNEGSKA (reference sequence). After removal of 6 bases from V and 7 bases from J, the junction contained 6 bases not matched to a gene. The CDR3 spans 13 residues. The CDR3 DNA follows: TGCAGTGCGCGGACTAGCGGGAGTTGGGAGCAGTACTTC. Its protein is CSARTSGSWEQYF.

The chain links TRBV4-3 to TRBJ2-7; 12 nucleotides match TRBD2. There are 15 residues in the CDR3. Trimming took 0 bases from V and 11 from J; bases not matched to a gene: 8. Germline V gives CDR1 LGHNA, CDR2 YSLEER. The CDR3, as DNA: TGCGCCAGCAGCCAAGATCCTAGCGGGAGGGCCCAGAAGTACTTC. This translates into CASSQDPSGRAQKYF.

This chain uses TRBV24-1 with TRBJ2-2; the D gene is possibly TRBD1 (6 bases). This CDR3 is built from 14 residues. Germline-derived CDR1 and CDR2 are KGHDR and SFDVKD. The germline V and J ends were trimmed by 4 bases and 7 bases, with 12 bases remaining between them. CDR3 sequence: CATSDHRVDGELFF. DNA for the CDR3: TGTGCCACCAGTGACCACAGGGTAGACGGGGAGCTGTTTTTT.

The rearrangement links TRBV7-6 to TRBJ2-3; D is unresolved. The germline V gene has CDR1 SGHVS and CDR2 FNYEAQ. CDR3 length equals 15 residues. V was cut by 5 bases and J by 0 bases, with 12 bases left in between. The CDR3 region is CASSPYPFSTDTQYF. The CDR3 DNA follows: TGTGCCAGCAGCCCCTACCCCTTTAGCACAGATACGCAGTATTTT.

The rearrangement joins TRBV6-5 to TRBJ1-6; 8 bases line up with TRBD1. Trimming took 0 bases from V and 0 from J; bases not matched to a gene: 7. Germline V gives CDR1 MNHEY, CDR2 SVGAGI. This CDR3 has 19 amino acids. CDR3 DNA sequence: TGTGCCAGCAGTTACTCGACCAGGGGGCGCAGCTCCTATAATTCACCCCTCCACTTT. It translates to CASSYSTRGRSSYNSPLHF.

This clonotype was seen more than once but under ten times. The chain recombines TRBV5-1 with TRBJ2-7; unclear D gene. Trimming took off 0 bases at V and 7 bases at J, with 8 bases between the two ends. The germline gives CDR1 SGHRS, CDR2 YFSETQ. This CDR3 comprises 12 residues. CDR3 loop: CASSLALGEQYF. CDR3 nucleotide sequence: TGCGCCAGCAGCTTGGCCTTGGGGGAGCAGTACTTC.

The sample holds a few counts of this clonotype. CDR3 sequence reads: CASTQYRLDEQFF. In nucleotides, the CDR3 is TGTGCCAGCACCCAGTACAGGCTTGATGAGCAGTTCTTC. The chain employs TRBV11-2 and TRBJ2-1; TRBD1 might be the D (5 bases). V lost 7 bases and J 8 bases, leaving 15 bases between the germline ends. The CDR3 is 13 amino acids. Germline assignment: CDR1 SGHAT and CDR2 FQNNGV.